This T cell receptor beta chain was observed in a study of human T cells and chemical hapten exposure. Documented time point: patch test 2, 6 weeks after DPC sensitization. Treatment given: therapeutic diphenylcyclopropenone sensitization with weekly scalp DPC. Trimming removed 5 bases from V and 0 bases from J, with 11 bases in between. CDR3 size: 14 residues. The germline CDR1 and CDR2 sequences are SQVTM and ANQGSEA. Each CDR3 protein gets one entry after TCRdb re-called the RACE reads with MiXCR. The table shows 95,000 or so distinct CDR3 sequences, with about an eighth occurring only once. The clonotype was recovered from a woman aged 35 to 49 with alopecia areata. Some clones in this sample may be carry-over from other donors' samples. The source material was whole blood, sampled in connection with sensitization to the hapten diphenylcyclopropenone (DPC). The chain links TRBV29-1 to TRBJ2-4; D remains ambiguous. The CDR3 DNA reads TGCAGCGTTAGGGTCGCGCTAGCCAAAAACATTCAGTACTTC. Translating it yields CSVRVALAKNIQYF. The full variable domain, with the rest looked up from reference TRBV29-1 and TRBJ2-4, is SAVISQKPSRDICQRGTSLTIQCQVDSQVTMMFWYRQQPGQSLTLIATANQGSEATYESGFVIDKFPISRPNLTFSTLTVSNMSPEDSSIYLCSVRVALAKNIQYFGAGTRLSVL.